The 8 T cell receptor beta chains presented below share a single source sample, sequenced in a study of CD8+CD57+ T cells in acquired aplastic anemia listed by TCRdb under 2018. Sequencing was carried out with an Illumina HiSeq 2000. Genomic DNA served as template for TCR beta VDJ combination and CDR3 sequence profiling. Starting from the raw public reads, TCRdb applied fastp trimming at Q25, assembled clones with MiXCR and retained in-frame beta chains. Rows merge per CDR3 protein into single entries with the most common DNA and genes. Counted in this sample were some 92,000 distinct CDR3 sequences; about 63% of them appeared once. The top ten clones comprise approximately 65% of the sample. Expansion of CD8+CD57+ cells had been shown by flow cytometry in the patients chosen for sequencing. Sequencing was carried out using sorted CD4+, CD8+, or CD8+CD57+ T cells (not recorded which) from PBMCs. These receptors were collected from a human donor with aplastic anemia.

Ten or more counts support this clonotype. V is TRBV7-9 and J is TRBJ2-7, with 8 bases that match TRBD1. CDR3 length equals 15 residues. Losses at the gene ends were 0 bases for V and 1 base for J; bases not matched to a gene: 2. The germline V gene encodes CDR1 SEHNR and CDR2 FQNEAQ (reference sequence). Here the CDR3 DNA reads TGTGCCAGCAGCTTAGCGCACAGGGGGTCCTACGAGCAGTACTTC. It translates to CASSLAHRGSYEQYF.

The rearrangement uses TRBV5-1 and TRBJ2-3; a possible D gene is TRBD2 (6 bases). This CDR3 has 14 residues. Germline assignment: CDR1 SGHRS and CDR2 YFSETQ. V was cut by 4 bases and J by 3 bases, with 12 bases left in between. This CDR3 reads CASSMDGGTDTQYF. The CDR3 nucleotides read TGCGCCAGCAGCATGGACGGGGGTACAGATACGCAGTATTTT.

This clonotype occurred a few times. V is TRBV10-3 and J is TRBJ2-7, with 7 bases identical to TRBD1. Looked up from germline, CDR1 is ENHRY and CDR2 is SYGVKD. J lost 3 bases, V lost 4 bases, and 3 bases had no gene match. The CDR3 is 13 amino acids. CDR3 nucleotide sequence: TGTGCCATCAGTGGCTGGGACAGCTACGAGCAGTACTTC. Its protein is CAISGWDSYEQYF.

This clonotype was picked up one time. The chain links TRBV5-4 to TRBJ1-1; unclear D gene. Trimming left V 5 bases short and J 5 bases short, with 10 bases between. Germline V CDR1 and CDR2: SGHNT, YYREEE (reference sequence). This CDR3 has 12 residues. Written as DNA, the CDR3 is TGTGCCAGCAGTCGCTACGAAACTGAAGCTTTCTTT. This translates into CASSRYETEAFF.

This clonotype occurred a few times. The rearrangement uses TRBV20-1 and TRBJ2-3, with TRBD2 matching 8 bases. This CDR3 is built from 15 residues. V trimming: 2 bases; J trimming: 2 bases; junction bases outside the gene matches: 6. The germline V gene has CDR1 DFQATT and CDR2 SNEGSKA (reference sequence). CDR3 DNA sequence: TGCAGTGCTAGACGGGCGGGGGGTGTCACAGATACGCAGTATTTT. Its translation: CSARRAGGVTDTQYF.

The chain has TRBV19 and TRBJ2-3, with TRBD2 matching over 7 bases. The V gene's germline CDR1 is LNHDA and CDR2 SQIVND (reference sequence). The CDR3 runs to 15 residues. J was trimmed by 1 base and V by 3 bases; bases with no gene match: 4. CDR3: CASSIRGGRTDTQYF. Written as DNA, the CDR3 is TGTGCCAGTAGTATCCGCGGGGGACGCACAGATACGCAGTATTTT. The full variable domain, in which reference TRBV19 and TRBJ2-3 provide the parts outside the CDR3, is DGGITQSPKYLFRKEGQNVTLSCEQNLNHDAMYWYRQDPGQGLRLIYYSQIVNDFQKGDIAEGYSVSREKKESFPLTVTSAQKNPTAFYLCASSIRGGRTDTQYFGPGTRLTVL.

Only a few counts were recorded for this clonotype. Written as DNA, the CDR3 is TGCAGTGCTAGTCATCGACTGGCCTACGAGCAGTACTTC. It codes for CSASHRLAYEQYF. This chain uses TRBV20-1 with TRBJ2-7; D unresolved. The CDR3 has 13 amino acids. Germline values: CDR1 DFQATT, CDR2 SNEGSKA (reference sequence). V was pared by 3 bases and J by 2 bases, with 11 bases between.

The chain couples TRBV27 to TRBJ2-3; D ambiguous. Germline V CDR1 and CDR2: MNHEY, SMNVEV (reference sequence). V lost 6 bases, J lost 7 bases, and 11 bases lay in between. The CDR3 has 12 residues. In nucleotides, the CDR3 is TGTGCCAGCAGGAAGGGCGTACATACGCAGTATTTT. Translation gives CASRKGVHTQYF.